In this sample, the clone carrying this TCR beta chain turned up many times. The antigen is unknown. TCR beta CDR3 region amplification was performed from RNA transcripts. The primer set for the first-round RT-PCR of the TCR CDR3 was HTBI. MiXCR, run by TCRdb on the multiplex PCR reads, gives a single entry per CDR3 protein. The sample includes fewer than 450,000 distinct CDR3 sequences, 17% seen only once; the top ten take around a third. The data stem from a study of T cells in Graves' hyperthyroidism and ophthalmopathy. The wider study: Upon initial diagnosis and before any treatment, peripheral blood was collected. Broader study findings: Researchers found most expanded thyroid clonotypes above 0.001 in blood as well.

Trimming cost V 0 bases and J 5 bases, with 8 bases left between them. CDR3 size: 14 residues. Criteria for exclusion of patients were uncontrolled infection, other autoimmune disease, pregnancy or lactation. At first hyperthyroidism diagnosis, before any ophthalmopathy symptoms, the blood sample was collected. The receptor comes from a woman in her thirties with Graves' hyperthyroidism that later progressed to Graves' ophthalmopathy. V is TRBV12-3 or TRBV12-4 and J is TRBJ1-5; possibly TRBD1 for D (6 bases). The sequenced material came from blood. The CDR3 sequence: CASSLATGYQPQHF. The CDR3 DNA is TGTGCCAGCAGTTTAGCGACAGGATATCAGCCCCAGCATTTT.